This T cell receptor beta chain comes out of a study of T cells in Graves' hyperthyroidism and ophthalmopathy. Findings of the study overall: Ophthalmopathy onset followed model prediction by a median approximately six months. Most clonotypes expanded in the thyroid (above 0.001) were also present in blood.

As regards this clonotype: As yet, its antigen is unknown.

The PBMCs were sourced from fresh peripheral blood (about 10 ml). The CDR3 contains 16 residues. CDR1 and CDR2 from the germline V gene are MDHEN and SYDVKM. V lost 6 bases to trimming and J lost 4 bases; unmatched junction nucleotides: 8. The source material, RNA transcripts, was used to amplify TCR beta CDR3 regions. With the HTBI primer set, the TCR CDR3 went through a first round of RT-PCR. TCRdb analysed the multiplex PCR reads with MiXCR anew, one entry per CDR3 protein. The sample records about 530,000 distinct CDR3 sequences, under 20% being singletons. The TCR comes from a woman aged 18-29 years with Graves' ophthalmopathy. Sequenced: blood. The rearrangement joins TRBV28 to TRBJ2-3, with 12 bases identical to TRBD2. The CDR3 reads CASRVWASGGADTQYF. The CDR3 DNA follows: TGTGCCAGCAGAGTGTGGGCTAGCGGGGGGGCAGATACGCAGTATTTT.